The next 5 T cell receptor beta chains were all read from a single sample in a study of neurological immune-mediated disorders (dated 2019 in TCRdb). Receptors were amplified or captured by 5' RACE. The listed sequencing device is Illumina HiSeq 2500. In-frame beta chains were kept once TCRdb had trimmed the public reads at Q25 with fastp and called clones with MiXCR. Rows merge per CDR3 protein into single entries with the most common DNA and genes. The sample includes about 46,000 distinct CDR3 sequences, with under 2% observed a single time. Approximately 2.1% of the sample belongs to the ten largest clones. Sequences were obtained from PBMCs. These receptors were collected from a woman aged 40 to 50 with multiple sclerosis.

This clonotype was observed many times. The chain carries TRBV29-1 and TRBJ2-5; TRBD1 might be the D (6 bases). CDR1 is SQVTM, CDR2 ANQGSEA, per germline. Deletions cut 3 bases from V and 5 bases from J, with 16 bases between. The CDR3 is 14 amino acids. CDR3 residues: CSVDPDSSLETQYF. The CDR3 DNA reads as TGCAGCGTTGATCCGGACAGCTCCCTGGAGACCCAGTACTTC.

This clonotype was seen many times. The V and J genes are TRBV5-1 and TRBJ2-7, with D possibly being TRBD2 (6 bases). With 0 bases removed from V and 1 base from J, the gap between germline ends came to 11 bases. Looked up from germline, CDR1 is SGHRS and CDR2 is YFSETQ. The CDR3 is 15 amino acids. CDR3 nucleotide sequence: TGCGCCAGCAGCTTGGGCGGGACCCAATCCTACGAGCAGTACTTC. Its protein product is CASSLGGTQSYEQYF.

This clonotype was counted at least ten times. A read error is likely, as this CDR3 ends without the conserved phenylalanine or tryptophan. The chain carries TRBV12-3 or TRBV12-4 and TRBJ2-7; D is uncertain. The ends were cut back, 6 bases at V and 0 bases at J, with 9 bases in the middle. There are 13 residues in the CDR3. The CDR3 nucleotides read TGTGCCAGCAGGACCCTAAGCTCCTACGAGCAGTACGGC. It codes for CASRTLSSYEQYG.

This clonotype was observed many times. The CDR3 is CASSLGWELFF. The CDR3, as DNA: TGTGCCAGCAGCCTCGGGTGGGAGCTGTTTTTT. The V call is TRBV7-6, the J call TRBJ2-2; D is uncertain. The CDR3 runs 11 residues. Germline CDR1 reads SGHVS; CDR2 reads FNYEAQ. Trimming took 5 bases from V and 9 from J, leaving 7 bases between them. Complete variable domain (other parts from reference TRBV7-6 and TRBJ2-2): GAGVSQSPRYKVTKRGQDVALRCDPISGHVSLYWYRQALGQGPEFLTYFNYEAQQDKSGLPNDRFSAERPEGSISTLTIQRTEQRDSAMYRCASSLGWELFFGEGSRLTVL.

The sample holds many counts of this clonotype. The chain combines TRBV20-1 with TRBJ2-1, with D perhaps matching TRBD1 (6 bases). Germline CDR1 DFQATT, CDR2 SNEGSKA (reference sequence). With 3 bases removed from V and 12 bases from J, the gap between germline ends came to 24 bases. The CDR3 totals 15 residues. In nucleotides, the CDR3 is TGCAGTGCTAGGGATCGGCAGGGGTTGCCTCAATTGCAGTTCTTC. This encodes CSARDRQGLPQLQFF.